This T cell receptor beta chain was found in a study of response to subunit inactivated influenza vaccine (dated by TCRdb to 2016 to 2019). At the level of the whole study: Deep quantitative T cell receptor repertoire profiling was used in the study to track responses to a trivalent subunit inactivated influenza vaccine.

The germline V gene sets CDR1 to SGHTA and CDR2 to FQGNSA. The CDR3 starts with the cysteine, ends with the phenylalanine, and has 14 residues. The DNA shown is the 42-base CDR3, in frame from base 1. V gives up 3 bases and J gives up 5 bases, and the segment between their germline ends measures 14 bases. Broader findings and caveats from the paper: The authors proposed that each seasonal influenza vaccination may bring in only a limited number of new T cells.

Libraries were prepared through RT-PCR. The data were produced on an Illumina HiSeq 2500. TCRdb applied fastp at Q25 and MiXCR to the public reads, then kept only in-frame beta chains. Rows with a matching CDR3 protein are joined into one entry that keeps the most common DNA and genes. Across this sample there are under 800,000 distinct CDR3 sequences, with approximately 15% seen only once. The top ten hold approximately 7% of the sample. This clonotype has just a few counts. The target of this receptor is not known. One base away there is no much larger clone; base qualities are not given. This chain joins TRBV7-2 to TRBJ2-7; the D gene is perhaps TRBD1, on 5 matching bases. The clonotype comes from a middle-aged man who received an inactivated influenza vaccine. Donor details come from another sample of the same person, matched by shared clones. The specimen comprised PBMCs from blood, sampled approximately 15 days before vaccination. This receptor carries the CDR3 CASSFFQGPNEQYF. The DNA is as follows: TGTGCCAGCAGCTTTTTTCAGGGCCCCAACGAGCAGTACTTC.